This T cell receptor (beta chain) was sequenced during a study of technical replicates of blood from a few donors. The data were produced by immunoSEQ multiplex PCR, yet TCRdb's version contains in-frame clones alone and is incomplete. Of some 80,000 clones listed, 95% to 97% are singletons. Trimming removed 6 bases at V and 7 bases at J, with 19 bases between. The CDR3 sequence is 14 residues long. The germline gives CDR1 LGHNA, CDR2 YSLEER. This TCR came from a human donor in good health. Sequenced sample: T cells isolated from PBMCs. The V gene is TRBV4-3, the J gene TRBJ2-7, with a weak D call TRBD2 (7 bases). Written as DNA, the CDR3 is TGCGCCAGCAGTCTGAGCCGGGGGGCGGGTGAGCAGTACTTC. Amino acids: CASSLSRGAGEQYF.